A single T cell receptor beta chain is shown here with its context. Its antigen remains unidentified. Qualities for individual bases were not recorded, and no much larger clone is one base off. The cohort consisted of some 670 healthy bone marrow donors. At the time of sampling, all cohort members were nominally healthy, though unrecorded immune exposures were likely present. The donor tested CMV seropositive and was one of the 289 seropositive cohort members. Each donor provided a peripheral blood sample, and peripheral blood mononuclear cells were used for TCR beta sequencing. The Qiagen DNeasy Blood Extraction Kit was used to extract genomic DNA from the blood cell samples. Libraries were prepared through the immunoSEQ multiplex PCR assay. For the multiplex PCR, a mixture combining 60 forward primers for TCR Vbeta segments and 13 reverse primers for TCR Jbeta segments was used. A multiplex PCR assay on genomic DNA amplified the CDR3 region of rearranged TCR beta genes. Amplified TCR beta libraries were sequenced as 87-base-pair reads on the Illumina HiSeq System. The authors' analysis ran thus. A later analysis tallied around 87 million unique TCR beta chains across the 666 repertoires, and approximately 11 million of those chains were shared by two or more donors. A nearest-neighbor algorithm error-corrected the raw reads and collapsed the reads into unique sequences, merging closely related sequences to remove PCR and sequencing errors. CDR3 sequences were aligned to IMGT reference sequences to assign V, D and J gene segments. For a sequence to be retained, a match of at least six nucleotides to both a V gene segment and a J gene segment was required. Rearrangements were classified as productive when the CDR3 lacked stop codons and remained in frame with V and J, and all other rearrangements were classified as non-productive. Following IMGT convention, CDR3 was defined as the stretch from the second conserved V-encoded cysteine up to the conserved J-encoded phenylalanine. The earlier analysis of about 590 of the donors excluded sequences that lacked an unambiguous match to a single V gene segment. In an earlier analysis of several hundred of the donors, V segments were called functional above 56.7% productive rearrangements and were called segregating when the between-donor standard deviation exceeded 5%. To diagnose cytomegalovirus status from the catalog of TCR beta chain sequences, a statistical classification framework was built. A later analysis assigned V and J genes by comparing TCR nucleotide sequences with IMGT/GENE-DB human TR gene sequences. The TCRdist pipeline was used in a later analysis to assign CDR3 sequences and most-parsimonious VDJ recombination scenarios. In a later analysis, every TCR beta chain was defined by the combination of its CDR3 amino acid sequence and its V-gene family, and reads without a unique V-gene family were dropped. In a later analysis, nearly 600 highly shared, low-generation-probability nucleotide sequences were removed to address suspected cross-contamination and a sequencing artifact. For each public chain, a later analysis derived a clonal expansion index from normalized ranks of inferred template counts within each repertoire. A later analysis computed generation probabilities with a VDJ recombination model fitted to out-of-frame rearrangements, and checked the results against IGoR. In a later analysis, hypergeometric tests were used to score TCR-TCR, TCR-HLA and TCR-CMV co-occurrence, with a repertoire-size bias correction applied to TCR pairs. To estimate false discovery rates, a later analysis permuted the HLA or CMV assignments 20 times. In a later analysis, co-occurring TCRs were grouped using DBSCAN, with TCRdist sequence similarity added in when clustering inside HLA-allele-positive subsets. Repertoires with fewer than 30,000 or more than 120,000 public chains were left out of co-occurrence clustering, as were about five repertoires with anomalous nucleotide sharing. TCRdb stores this immuneACCESS table with in-frame sequences only. Part of the clones is absent; in the studies checked, under half of the shortfall reflects unresolved V genes, and no reason is known for the rest. The V and J calls and clone size were taken over from that table, and D and trimming were inferred from the DNA. Within this sample are more than 85,000 clones, with 79% of them counted one time only. The ten largest clonotypes hold approximately 4.2% of the sample.

The germline V gene supplies CDR1 SQVTM and CDR2 ANQGSEA. Deletion took 1 base off V and 0 bases off J, with a span of 6 bases between the germline ends. The CDR3 has 13 amino acids, counting the end cysteine and phenylalanine. Left in the record is the CDR3 DNA by itself, 39 bases read in frame from the first base. The data were obtained in a study of cytomegalovirus exposure and HLA in healthy donors (dated by TCRdb to about 2017). Regarding the study in general: An earlier analysis of several hundred of the donors reported about 280 Gb of sequence data and 117 million unique TCR beta sequences obtained from around 170 million T cells. To study patterns of TCR occurrence, a later analysis re-analyzed previously published TCR beta repertoires from 600 to 750 donors and added high-resolution HLA genotyping. Every discovery cohort repertoire had been produced on one sequencing platform. The T cell repertoires of 550 to 850 subjects were profiled by immunosequencing and related to cytomegalovirus serostatus. Among some 400 genotyped donors of the cohort, an average of about 240,000 unique TCR beta nucleotide sequences were sequenced per donor, around 20% of them non-productive. An earlier analysis of approximately 500 of the donors applied high-throughput TCR beta sequencing to assess whether each TCR beta V gene segment acted as functional or pseudogenic. Alongside the repertoire data, information on donor age, sex, ethnicity and CMV serostatus was compiled. Along with the approximately 650-subject first cohort, a separate validation cohort of some 130 different subjects was used. The number of donors typed differed by locus, with roughly 629-640 for A, B, C, DRB1 and DQB1, more than 500 for DQA1, 606 for DPA1, and approximately 470 for DPB1. To predict cytomegalovirus infection status, the study combined high-throughput TCR immunosequencing, statistical association of individual TCRs with disease status, and machine learning. Roughly 5 DR-DQ haplotypes were treated as single units for association and clustering because of strong linkage in the cohort. In a later genetic analysis, genome-wide SNP genotypes for about three fifths of the roughly 670 donors were used, and that subset was treated as a discovery cohort. The genetic ancestry cluster associated with self-reported Caucasian donors included about 84% of the roughly 380 genotyped donors. The study aimed to test whether cataloging public T cell receptors could reveal signatures of past pathogen exposure. In the later analysis, no new phenotypic data were used to find candidate immune exposures; instead, reliance was placed on TCR beta sequences and their occurrence across donors. An early release covering approximately 600 HLA-typed donors comprised approximately 300 gigabases of sequencing data and tens of millions of unique TCR sequences. HLA typing included class I and class II loci at four-digit resolution. Study-level results and caveats: In a later genetic analysis, a missense DCLRE1C variant was associated with V-gene and J-gene trimming of TCR beta chains, and the association was replicated in an independent cohort. The classifier was reported to diagnose cytomegalovirus status with high specificity and sensitivity in both the original cohort and the validation cohort. HLA typing was unavailable for some donors at each locus, so association tests used only the typed subset. The authors suggested that the approach could potentially be generalized to other disease states and immunological phenotypes. A later analysis reported that several top co-occurrence clusters appeared linked to parvovirus B19, influenza, CMV and Epstein-Barr virus. In a later analysis, 15,000 to 20,000 TCR beta sequences were associated with specific HLA alleles at a false discovery rate of 0.05. Linkage disequilibrium might explain the correlated functional status among segregating V segments, but an unknown experimental factor could not be ruled out. Most CMV-associated TCR beta chains appeared to be HLA-restricted in a later analysis, and the HLA associations seemed to be driven largely by CMV exposure. A further reported finding was that TCR beta sequences accurately predicted the HLA-A and HLA-B alleles for most subjects in the first cohort. For the cohort, immune exposure information was limited to CMV serostatus. Assigning TCR associations to individual alleles was difficult when HLA alleles, especially DR and DQ, strongly co-occurred. A cluster of highly shared sequence variants was judged likely to be a technical artifact of the sequencing pipeline. In a later analysis, the rate of TCR association differed among HLA loci, with DRB1 alleles having the most associated TCRs and HLA-C alleles having the fewest. The earlier analysis of fewer than 750 of the donors excluded 15 to 20 rarely observed V segments, including chromosome 9 orphons, because counts were too low. According to a later genetic analysis, donors in an Asian-associated ancestry cluster had fewer N-insertions in productive TCRs than the roughly 700-donor mean. Some IMGT-functional V segments, including TRBV6-2 and TRBV6-3, could not be told apart with the 87-base-pair reads, so those segments were excluded. A few of the identified cytomegalovirus-associated TCR beta chains were confirmed in vitro to be specific for cytomegalovirus antigens. The cohort was sequenced for TCR beta chains only, and without alpha or paired-chain data the features that could be detected were limited. Across donors, most TCR sequences were observed very rarely, whereas some public TCRs were present in many individuals. The study gave a list of 150 to 200 TCR beta chains associated with cytomegalovirus. In an earlier analysis of 587 of the donors, most TCR beta V segments were observed in productive rearrangements about 87% or about 30% of the time, broadly matching IMGT annotations. Compared with equally common non-associated chains, HLA-associated TCR beta chains in a later analysis were more clonally expanded and had lower generation probabilities. Roughly uniform sequencing depth across donors was assumed in presence/absence analyses, although this assumption may not hold.

Rearrangement joined TRBV29-1 to TRBJ1-2, with an unclear D gene assignment. Sequenced sample: PBMCs. The sequence was collected from a female donor in good health and CMV-seropositive. The nucleotide sequence reads TGCAGCGTTGAAGCCGCGGCTAACTATGGCTACACCTTC. Translated, this is CSVEAAANYGYTF.